Listed below are T cell receptor beta chains from one sample, sequenced in a study of blood T cells in healthy people across ages. One entry per CDR3 protein results from TCRdb running MiXCR on the 5' RACE reads. The table has about 1.5 million distinct CDR3 sequences, roughly 43% seen once. Sequencing was performed on blood. The origin of the receptors is a woman younger than 30 in good health. Both conserved end residues are part of each CDR3. A D gene is named only where the DNA matches it firmly. A clone size is listed for some rows: how often the clone was seen (once, few, many), or a class if it is expanded.

CDR3: CSVALWGTSKNNEQFF
DNA: TGCAGCGTTGCACTCTGGGGGACTAGTAAAAACAATGAGCAGTTCTTC
V: TRBV29-1
size: few
D: TRBD2
J: TRBJ2-1

CDR3: CASSLVVSDEQFF
DNA: TGTGCCAGCAGCTTAGTAGTCTCTGATGAGCAGTTCTTC
V: TRBV11-2
size: few
D: NA
J: TRBJ2-1

CDR3: CASSPVTDSYNSPLHF
DNA: TGTGCCAGCAGTCCGGTCACTGACTCCTATAATTCACCCCTCCACTTT
V: TRBV12-3/TRBV12-4
size: NA
D: NA
J: TRBJ1-6

CDR3: CSARDRRRGADEQFF
DNA: TGCAGTGCTAGAGATAGAAGGCGGGGAGCCGATGAGCAGTTCTTC
V: TRBV20-1
size: few
D: NA
J: TRBJ2-1

CDR3: CASSIGTGSNQPQHF
DNA: TGTGCCAGCAGCATCGGGACAGGGAGCAATCAGCCCCAGCATTTT
V: TRBV7-9
size: few
D: TRBD1
J: TRBJ1-5

CDR3: CATRDRGLTNEKLFF
DNA: TGTGCCACCCGGGACAGGGGGCTTACTAATGAAAAACTGTTTTTT
V: TRBV24-1
size: once
D: TRBD1
J: TRBJ1-4

CDR3: CNVELRQGGTEAFF
DNA: TGCAACGTTGAACTGAGACAGGGGGGAACTGAAGCTTTCTTT
V: TRBV29-1
size: NA
D: TRBD1
J: TRBJ1-1

CDR3: CASSPLQGSYEQYF
DNA: TGTGCCAGCAGTCCCCTACAGGGATCCTACGAGCAGTACTTC
V: TRBV12-3/TRBV12-4
size: few
D: NA
J: TRBJ2-7

CDR3: CASHPGNTEAFF
DNA: TGTGCCAGCCACCCTGGGAACACTGAAGCTTTCTTT
V: TRBV6-6
size: NA
D: NA
J: TRBJ1-1

CDR3: CASSARLAGGGNEQFF
DNA: TGTGCCAGCAGCGCTCGACTAGCGGGGGGGGGTAATGAGCAGTTCTTC
V: TRBV4-2
size: many
D: TRBD2
J: TRBJ2-1

CDR3: CASSQASGSQETQYF
DNA: TGCGCCAGCAGCCAAGCCTCGGGGAGCCAAGAGACCCAGTACTTC
V: TRBV4-1
size: NA
D: NA
J: TRBJ2-5

CDR3: CSASPLAGDSEQYF
DNA: TGCAGTGCTAGCCCACTAGCGGGAGATTCCGAGCAGTACTTC
V: TRBV20-1
size: NA
D: TRBD2
J: TRBJ2-7

CDR3: CASSQVGLADNEQYF
DNA: TGTGCCAGCAGCCAAGTTGGGCTAGCAGACAATGAGCAGTACTTC
V: TRBV14
size: NA
D: NA
J: TRBJ2-5

CDR3: CASSPRSRDSRDTQYF
DNA: TGTGCCAGCAGTCCGAGGAGCCGGGACAGCCGCGATACGCAGTATTTT
V: TRBV6-2/TRBV6-3
size: few
D: TRBD1
J: TRBJ2-3

CDR3: CVSSLARDSGYNEQFF
DNA: TGTGTCAGCAGTTTAGCACGAGATAGCGGCTACAATGAGCAGTTCTTC
V: TRBV27
size: NA
D: NA
J: TRBJ2-1

CDR3: CASSQPGESIYGYTF
DNA: TGTGCCAGCAGCCAGCCCGGGGAGTCCATCTATGGCTACACCTTC
V: TRBV6-2/TRBV6-3
size: few
D: NA
J: TRBJ1-2

CDR3: CASSVGAGGYNEQYF
DNA: TGTGCCAGCAGCGTAGGTGCAGGGGGCTACAATGAGCAGTACTTC
V: TRBV9
size: few
D: TRBD1
J: TRBJ2-7

CDR3: CASRTGWSGYTF
DNA: TGTGCCAGCAGGACAGGGTGGAGTGGCTACACCTTC
V: TRBV12-3/TRBV12-4
size: NA
D: TRBD1
J: TRBJ1-2